Listed below are T cell receptor beta chains from one sample, sequenced in a study of blood T cell repertoires in COVID-19. Repertoires were generated with immunoSEQ multiplex PCR, while TCRdb's copy carries only in-frame clones and drops some. The table has under 70,000 clones, about 73% seen once; the top ten hold approximately 15%. Sequenced material: peripheral blood. The source is a woman in her 70s with acute or convalescent COVID-19. Both conserved end residues are part of each CDR3. The order of the fields is J gene, V gene, clone size, D gene, CDR3 DNA, CDR3 protein. A D gene is named only where the DNA matches it firmly. Where a row states a size, it is once, few, many or the class of an expanded clone; other rows omit it.

TRBJ1-1 | TRBV9 | - | TRBD1 | TGTGCCAGCAGCGCAGGACAGGGGACTGAAGCTTTCTTT | CASSAGQGTEAFF
TRBJ1-2 | TRBV27 | - | - | TGTGCCAGCAGTTTATCGAGGGACATCTATGGCTACACCTTC | CASSLSRDIYGYTF
TRBJ1-2 | TRBV3-1/TRBV3-2 | - | TRBD1 | TGTGCCAGCAGCCAACTCCTAGGCCAGGGGGCCAGTGGCTACACCTTC | CASSQLLGQGASGYTF
TRBJ2-3 | TRBV6-5 | once | TRBD2 | TGTGCCAGCAGCGGACTAGGTAACACAGATACGCAGTATTTT | CASSGLGNTDTQYF
TRBJ1-1 | TRBV30 | - | - | TGTGCCTGGAGCCCCGTTATTTTAAGGGGGATGAACACTGAAGCTTTCTTT | CAWSPVILRGMNTEAFF
TRBJ1-2 | TRBV12-5 | few | TRBD1 | TGTGCTAGTGGCTCAGGACAGGAAAGAAATGGCTACACCTTC | CASGSGQERNGYTF
TRBJ2-1 | TRBV7-2 | - | TRBD2 | TGTGCCAGCAGCTTGGCGGGACTAGCGGGGGGAGAGTACAATGAGCAGTTCTTC | CASSLAGLAGGEYNEQFF
TRBJ2-1 | TRBV3-1/TRBV3-2 | few | - | TGTGCCAGCAGCCCACCTCGCGGCGGGGCCTCCAATGAGCAGTTCTTC | CASSPPRGGASNEQFF
TRBJ1-5 | TRBV5-1 | few | - | TGCGCCAGCAGCTTGGACACCGATCAGCCCCAGCATTTT | CASSLDTDQPQHF
TRBJ2-4 | TRBV9 | - | TRBD2 | TGTGCCAGCAGCGGATCCGGGACTAGCGGGGAGCCAGCCAAAAACATTCAGTACTTC | CASSGSGTSGEPAKNIQYF
TRBJ1-4 | TRBV5-1 | - | - | TGCGCCAGCAGCTTGGTAGCCCCCGTTGGGGAAAAACTGTTTTTT | CASSLVAPVGEKLFF
TRBJ2-7 | TRBV18 | - | - | TGTGCCAGCTCACCAGGGGGGGGCCCTACCTACGAGCAGTACTTC | CASSPGGGPTYEQYF
TRBJ2-3 | TRBV28 | - | - | TGTGCCAGCAGTATCCGGACAGATACGCAGTATTTT | CASSIRTDTQYF
TRBJ1-3 | TRBV30 | - | TRBD1 | TGTGCCTGGAGTGTGACAGGGTCCTTCAGCTCTGGAAACACCATATATTTT | CAWSVTGSFSSGNTIYF
TRBJ2-3 | TRBV6-1 | - | - | TGTGCCAGCAGTGAATTCTCAGAAGATACGCAGTATTTT | CASSEFSEDTQYF
TRBJ1-2 | TRBV12-3/TRBV12-4 | few | - | TGTGCCAGCAGTTTAGGACAGTTCTATGGCTACACCTTC | CASSLGQFYGYTF
TRBJ2-3 | TRBV14 | - | - | TGTGCCAGCAGCCAGGGGAGGACAGGTATTTTCACAGATACGCAGTATTTT | CASSQGRTGIFTDTQYF
TRBJ1-2 | TRBV9 | - | - | TGTGCCAGCAGCCCGGACACCTCCTATGGCTACACCTTC | CASSPDTSYGYTF
TRBJ2-1 | TRBV21-1 | - | - | TGTGCCAGCAGCGCCCGGGACAGGGGTGTCTATGAGCAGTTCTTC | CASSARDRGVYEQFF
TRBJ1-5 | TRBV6-1 | - | - | TGTGCCAGCAGTGAAACAGGTCGGTCGCGGCAGGGCGGCAATCAGCCCCAGCATTTT | CASSETGRSRQGGNQPQHF
TRBJ2-3 | TRBV7-9 | - | - | TGTGCCAGCAGCTTAGGCACGGCGGCAAGCACAGATACGCAGTATTTT | CASSLGTAASTDTQYF
TRBJ2-7 | TRBV5-1 | - | TRBD2 | TGCGCCAGCAGCGTGGCTAGCGGGGACCTTTACGAGCAGTACTTC | CASSVASGDLYEQYF
TRBJ2-4 | TRBV2 | - | TRBD1 | TGTGCCAGCGCAGGGACAGGGGGTCACATTCAGTACTTC | CASAGTGGHIQYF
TRBJ1-1 | TRBV6-5 | - | - | TGTGCCAGCAGTCGAGTCAGGTCCACTGAAGCTTTCTTT | CASSRVRSTEAFF
TRBJ1-1 | TRBV19 | many | - | TGTGCCAGTAATCGGGCAGGGGCCAACACTGAAGCTTTCTTT | CASNRAGANTEAFF
TRBJ2-4 | TRBV27 | - | TRBD2 | TGTGCCAGCAGTCTGAGACTAGCGGGGGGACAAAACATTCAGTACTTC | CASSLRLAGGQNIQYF
TRBJ2-2 | TRBV6-5 | - | - | TGTGCCAGCAGTTACTCGAACAGGGAATGGACCGGGGAGCTGTTTTTT | CASSYSNREWTGELFF
TRBJ1-2 | TRBV6-6 | - | TRBD1 | TGTGCCAGCAGTCAGGGACAGGCGGGTTGGGAGAGGTATGGCTACACCTTC | CASSQGQAGWERYGYTF
TRBJ1-3 | TRBV12-3/TRBV12-4 | medium-sized | - | TGTGCCAGCAGTTTGGAGTCTGGAAACACCATATATTTT | CASSLESGNTIYF